This TCR beta chain is from a study of blood T cell repertoires in COVID-19. About the research overall: The United States, Italy and Spain supplied acute and convalescent COVID-19 samples. PBMCs, B-cell-depleted T cells, or T cells provided the cDNA or gDNA that made up the material.

Per the study methods: It was from reference gene primer amplification that nucleated cell counts were estimated. TCRdb's table, derived via immunoSEQ multiplex PCR, lists solely in-frame clones and lacks some. For V, J and clone size, that table is used; D and trimming come from the DNA. The sample consists of a few hundred thousand clones, approximately 86% of them appearing once. This CDR3 has 18 amino acids. From germline, CDR1 is KGHDR and CDR2 SFDVKD. Trimming took 5 bases from V and 2 from J; bases not matched to a gene: 15. The sample consisted of peripheral blood. The TCR was taken from a man aged 55 to 69 with acute or convalescent COVID-19. This chain joins TRBV24-1 and TRBJ2-3; 7 nucleotides line up with TRBD2. Here the CDR3 DNA reads TGTGCCACCAGTGGTTATGTGACAAACCGGGACTACACAGATACGCAGTATTTT. Amino acids: CATSGYVTNRDYTDTQYF.